Each of the 14 T cell receptor beta chains below was sequenced from the same sample in a study of T cell repertoires in cytomegalovirus infection (dated by TCRdb to between 2019 and 2020). Antigens for these TCRs are unknown. This specimen's treatment or condition label, interpreted: in vitro stimulation with specific CMV peptide epitopes to enrich CMV-specific T cells. The listed sequencing device is Illumina HiSeq 1500. The public reads were quality trimmed at Q25 with fastp and then assembled into clones with MiXCR by TCRdb, keeping productive beta chains. Records with the same CDR3 protein are collapsed into one entry carrying the most frequent genes and DNA. A total of some 900,000 distinct CDR3 sequences appear in this sample, about 31% of them only once. Of the sample, around an eighth is held by the ten largest clones. This specimen consisted of cultured CD8+ T cells from PBMCs, obtained from culture after CMV antigen stimulation. The receptors originated from a human donor in good health (CMV status not recorded). Some clones in this sample may be carry-over from other donors' samples.

This clonotype was detected ten times or more. The genes are TRBV7-2 and TRBJ2-7; D call uncertain. In germline, CDR1 is SGHTA, CDR2 FQGNSA. V was cut by 5 bases and J by 3 bases, with 11 bases left in between. The CDR3 consists of 13 residues. CDR3 sequence: CASSVTKFYEQYV. As DNA, the CDR3 is TGTGCCAGCAGCGTGACAAAATTCTACGAGCAGTACGTC.

This clonotype has just a few counts. The V and J genes are TRBV12-3 or TRBV12-4 and TRBJ2-6; perhaps TRBD1 as D (6 bases). The CDR3 runs to 15 residues. V was clipped by 6 bases and J by 3 bases, with 12 bases between them. In DNA form, the CDR3 reads TGTGCCAGCAGCCCACAGGGCTTTGGGGCCAACGTCCTGACTTTC. Its translation: CASSPQGFGANVLTF.

Worth noting for this clonotype: At one end the junction does not follow the germline gene, possibly because of a read error. The chain is built from TRBV15 and TRBJ2-1, with 7 bases lining up with TRBD2. Germline CDR1 LNHNV, CDR2 YYDKDF (reference sequence). The CDR3 is 14 residues long. CDR3 sequence: CATSRRGTYDEQFF. CDR3 DNA sequence: TGTGCCACCAGCAGGCGGGGGACCTACGATGAGCAGTTCTTC.

The V gene is TRBV9, the J gene TRBJ1-1, with D hard to call. Germline CDR1 reads SGDLS; CDR2 reads YYNGEE. V was cut by 3 bases and J by 7 bases, with 10 bases left in between. CDR3 size: 12 residues. CDR3 loop: CASSAPGHEAFF. CDR3 nucleotides: TGTGCCAGCAGCGCGCCGGGCCATGAAGCTTTCTTT. The full variable domain, its missing parts supplied by reference TRBV9 and TRBJ1-1, is DSGVTQTPKHLITATGQRVTLRCSPRSGDLSVYWYQQSLDQGLQFLIQYYNGEERAKGNILERFSAQQFPDLHSELNLSSLELGDSALYFCASSAPGHEAFFGQGTRLTVV.

The gene calls are TRBV9 and TRBJ2-7, with D unclear. The CDR3 is 12 residues long. Germline-derived CDR1 and CDR2 are SGDLS and YYNGEE. CDR3 in DNA: TGTGCCAGCGAGATACCTTTCTATAAGAAGCACGTC. Protein product: CASEIPFYKKHV.

To note about this clonotype: The missing conserved phenylalanine or tryptophan at the end of this CDR3 makes a read error likely. The chain employs TRBV7-6 and TRBJ2-1; 7 bases are a match to TRBD1. The V gene end was trimmed by 2 bases and the J gene end by 4 bases; junction bases not matched to a gene: 5. CDR1 and CDR2 from the germline V gene are SGHVS and FNYEAQ. The CDR3 loop spans 15 amino acids. Here the CDR3 reads CASSLTQGEYNEQFS. The CDR3 DNA reads TGTGCCAGCAGCTTAACCCAGGGGGAGTACAATGAGCAGTTCTCC.

This clonotype was observed a handful of times. The V call is TRBV6-5, the J call TRBJ2-2; TRBD2 aligns across 11 bases. CDR1 is MNHEY and CDR2 is SVGAGI in the germline V gene. The CDR3 is 17 residues long. V was pared by 6 bases and J by 1 base, with 7 bases of the junction left unmatched. CDR3 sequence: CASSHSLAGGNTGELFF. The CDR3, as DNA: TGTGCCAGCAGCCACTCTCTAGCGGGGGGGAACACCGGGGAGCTGTTTTTT.

The gene calls are TRBV13 and TRBJ2-4, with D unclear. The CDR3 is 12 amino acids. With 1 base removed from V and 8 bases from J, the gap between germline ends came to 6 bases. The germline gives CDR1 PRHDT, CDR2 FYEKMQ (reference sequence). The CDR3 sequence: CASSLVRDIQYF. CDR3 bases: TGTGCCAGCAGCTTAGTCCGGGACATTCAGTACTTC.

About this clonotype: One end of the junction is discordant with germline, which a read error may explain. The chain has TRBV12-3 or TRBV12-4 and TRBJ2-2, with a possible D match to TRBD2 (6 bases). This CDR3 region has 13 residues. The CDR3 DNA follows: TGTGCCAGCTCTGGGGGGAACATCGGGGAGCTGTTTTTT. Protein sequence: CASSGGNIGELFF.

This clonotype was counted at least ten times. This chain joins TRBV12-3 or TRBV12-4 and TRBJ1-5; the D is unclear. The V and J ends lost 7 bases and 2 bases respectively, with 15 bases between them. The CDR3 spans 15 residues. The CDR3 sequence: CASTPRGIGNQPQHF. Here the CDR3 DNA reads TGTGCCAGCACCCCCCGGGGAATTGGCAATCAGCCCCAGCATTTT.

The chain has TRBV27 and TRBJ2-7, with D unclear. The germline V and J ends were trimmed by 4 bases and 3 bases, with 13 bases remaining between them. This CDR3 region has 14 residues. The germline CDR1 and CDR2 sequences are MNHEY and SMNVEV (reference sequence). The CDR3 sequence is CASSSTASHYEQYV. DNA of the CDR3: TGTGCCAGCAGTTCGACGGCCTCCCACTACGAGCAGTACGTC.

This clonotype showed up just a few times. V gene TRBV6-1 combines with J gene TRBJ2-3; D remains unclear. In germline, CDR1 is MNHNS, CDR2 SASEGT. V lost 2 bases to trimming and J lost 2 bases, with 20 bases between them. There are 18 residues in the CDR3. The CDR3 here is CASSETLGRSIITDTQYF. CDR3 DNA: TGTGCCAGCAGTGAAACCTTGGGCAGGTCTATCATCACAGATACGCAGTATTTT.

This clonotype was found a few times. The chain employs TRBV6-2 or TRBV6-3 and TRBJ2-6, with D possibly matching TRBD1 (6 bases). V gave up 5 bases and J gave up 4 bases, with 24 bases separating them. Germline CDR1 MNHEY, CDR2 SVGEGT. The CDR3 spans 19 residues. The CDR3 loop reads CASSLSPGTPLRGANVLTF. The CDR3 DNA reads TGTGCCAGCAGTCTCTCACCCGGGACACCTTTGAGGGGGGCCAACGTCCTGACTTTC.

The chain couples TRBV7-6 to TRBJ1-2; D call uncertain. Germline V gene lookup returns CDR1 SGHVS and CDR2 FNYEAQ. The CDR3 runs 15 residues. Trimming stripped 1 base from V and 5 bases from J, with 14 bases between. The CDR3 region has the DNA TGTGCCAGCAGCTTAGGGATGCACGATGGGTATGGCTACACCTTC. Translation gives CASSLGMHDGYGYTF.